The entry that follows covers one TCR beta chain sequence. This sample was taken from a study of blood T cells in healthy people across ages. With a J-beta primer mix and a sample-barcoded 5' primer, a second PCR ran about 6 to 11 cycles. Each cDNA molecule received a tag from a template-switch adaptor that had 12 random nucleotides. Each CDR3 protein is one row after TCRdb ran MiXCR on the 5' RACE reads. The profile shows some 750,000 distinct CDR3 sequences, approximately 21% of them singletons. The V end lost 6 bases, the J end lost 5 bases, and 19 bases lay between the germline ends. Looked up from germline, CDR1 is SGHTA and CDR2 is FQGNSA. The length of the CDR3 is 16 residues. The donors, all healthy, were Caucasians living in Russia, aged about 6 to 95. The amount of total RNA extracted per sample was at least 6 micrograms.

V usage is TRBV7-2 and J usage is TRBJ2-2; D possibly corresponds to TRBD1 (6 bases). Specimen: blood. The source of this sequence is a man between 65 and 85 years old in good health. The CDR3 nucleotides read TGTGCCAGCAGAACAATCCCAGGGGATTGGACCGGGGAGCTGTTTTTT. Its protein is CASRTIPGDWTGELFF.